The source of this T cell receptor (beta chain) is a study of blood T cell repertoires in COVID-19 (dated by TCRdb to the early 2020s). Background for the entire study: Collaborator samples came from the United States, Italy and Spain and covered acute and convalescent phases of COVID-19. The material from the prospective study consisted of cDNA or gDNA derived from T cells, B-cell-depleted T cells, or PBMCs. A de-identified subject ID, COVID-19 status, age in years and sex were almost always included in the sample metadata. Subjects who had been exposed to COVID-19, were actively infected with it, or had recovered from it provided the deeply sampled blood TCRbeta repertoires that made up the dataset. The repertoires were made available in a free public database intended to serve as a resource for research on the immune response to SARS-CoV-2. HLA class I and class II types, where available, came from metadata supplied by the sample provider rather than from assay-based typing. Samples came from the ongoing ImmuneRACE study (first 160 participants) plus 1,254 subjects from 6 global collaborators.

The study at large found these results: The amount of clinical and demographic metadata varied by source and participant and was provided uncurated.

Enrolling through a virtual design, the prospective study's participants ranged in age from roughly 18 to 90 years and lived across roughly 24 United States geographic areas. In the prospective study, cohorts were assigned on the basis of participant-reported clinical history obtained from a screening survey and a study questionnaire. Recovered participants in ImmuneRACE Cohort 3 were defined by two consecutive negative NP/OP PCR tests, clearance by a healthcare professional, or resolution of symptoms. Mobile phlebotomists in the prospective study collected whole blood, serum and a nasopharyngeal or oropharyngeal swab from every participant. Additional blood draws and questionnaires over an approximately two-month period could optionally be provided by prospective study participants. Blood samples from the prospective study were shipped frozen or at room temperature prior to DNA extraction. TCRbeta CDR3 regions were amplified from genomic DNA by means of the immunoSEQ Assay, a bias-controlled multiplex PCR. As for how the authors treated the data: Nucleated cell counts per sample were estimated from amplification of reference gene primers within the assay. To quantify the absolute abundance of each unique TCRbeta CDR3 rearrangement, sequence reads were collapsed and filtered. For each sample, productive Simpson clonality was calculated by taking the square root of Simpson's diversity index across productive rearrangements. The clones in this table, taken by TCRdb from immuneACCESS, are in-frame only. Not every clone is retained; where verified, under half of the shortfall comes from an unresolved V gene, and the cause of the rest is unknown. The V and J calls and clone size were taken over from that table, and D and trimming were inferred from the DNA. The sample data list 250,000 to 300,000 clones, and 85% to 90% of these were observed just once. The ten largest clones represent 1.9% of the sample.

From the germline V gene (reference sequence), CDR1 is MNHEY and CDR2 is SMNVEV. The cysteine opens and the phenylalanine closes a CDR3 of 16 amino acids. Only the CDR3 region is kept as DNA, spanning 48 bases read in frame from base 1. Here V drops 5 bases and J drops 7 bases, and the junction holds 11 bases not matched to any gene. A note on this clone: No cognate antigen has been identified for it. One base away there is no much larger clone; base qualities are not given.

Source material: PBMCs or T cells enriched from blood (not recorded which). The chain joins TRBV27 to TRBJ2-7; TRBD2 fits 13 bases in the junction. The clonotype comes from a woman aged 55 to 70 who had recovered from COVID-19. The CDR3 is CASSIRTSGRTGEQYF. The nucleotide sequence reads TGTGCCAGCAGTATCCGGACTAGCGGGAGAACGGGAGAGCAGTACTTC.